This T cell receptor (beta chain) was sequenced for a study of cytomegalovirus exposure and HLA in healthy donors. For the study at large: The same platform was used for the 130 or so validation repertoires as for the approximately 720 first-cohort repertoires, as reported in a later analysis. Findings of the study overall: The investigators catalogued 150 to 200 TCR beta chains as cytomegalovirus-associated.

This clone was observed a few times. The antigen is not known. Per germline, CDR1 SNHLY and CDR2 FYNNEI. The CDR3 runs 12 residues. Trimming removed 8 bases at V and 4 bases at J, with 9 bases between. Data came from immunoSEQ multiplex PCR; TCRdb stores just in-frame clones and leaves some out. The table includes about 280,000 clones, approximately 83% detected once. The genes are TRBV2 and TRBJ1-5; no firm D call. Sequencing was done on a sample of PBMCs. The TCR sequence derives from a woman under 30 in good health and CMV-seronegative. The CDR3: CASAGSNQPQHF. The CDR3 nucleotides are TGTGCCAGCGCAGGAAGTAATCAGCCCCAGCATTTT.